Listed below are T cell receptor beta chains from one sample, sequenced in a study of CD8 T cells in ankylosing spondylitis. TCRdb re-derived calls from the 5' RACE reads in MiXCR, one entry per CDR3 protein. Among roughly 700,000 distinct CDR3 sequences listed, 19% were seen once. Material: blood, either unsorted or a sorted T cell fraction (not recorded which). Every receptor here comes from a male donor with ankylosing spondylitis. CDR3s include the opening cysteine and the closing phenylalanine or tryptophan. D genes are given only for firm matches. Size is stated for part of the rows, as once, few or many counts, or as a class when the clone is expanded.

CDR3aa | CDR3nt | j_gene | abundance | v_gene | d_gene
CSARPREVGMVVALHF | TGCAGTGCTAGACCCCGAGAAGTGGGTATGGTGGTGGCCCTCCACTTT | TRBJ1-6 | few | TRBV20-1 | -
CSVLRGGDTEAFF | TGCAGCGTTCTTCGGGGTGGGGACACTGAAGCTTTCTTT | TRBJ1-1 | few | TRBV29-1 | -
CASSKTKGQGLGEQYF | TGTGCCAGCAGCAAGACGAAGGGACAGGGGCTAGGAGAGCAGTACTTC | TRBJ2-7 | few | TRBV11-2 | TRBD1
CASSDLGQGYTGELFF | TGTGCCAGCAGTGATTTGGGACAGGGCTACACCGGGGAGCTGTTTTTT | TRBJ2-2 | few | TRBV2 | TRBD1
CASRPPLDTEAFF | TGTGCCAGCAGGCCCCCCCTGGACACTGAAGCTTTCTTT | TRBJ1-1 | few | TRBV11-2 | -
CASSLLRGGETQYF | TGTGCCAGCAGTTTACTCCGTGGAGGAGAGACCCAGTACTTC | TRBJ2-5 | few | TRBV12-3/TRBV12-4 | -
CASRPPGGAGELFF | TGTGCAAGTCGCCCCCCCGGGGGAGCCGGGGAGCTGTTTTTT | TRBJ2-2 | few | TRBV12-2 | -
CASLRDSPSYEQYF | TGTGCCAGCCTCCGGGACAGCCCCTCCTACGAGCAGTACTTC | TRBJ2-7 | - | TRBV21-1 | -
CASSQSLAGVYNEQFF | TGCGCCAGCAGCCAAAGCTTAGCGGGAGTTTACAATGAGCAGTTCTTC | TRBJ2-1 | - | TRBV4-1 | TRBD2
CASSLVVGGTYEQYF | TGCGCCAGCAGCTTGGTCGTGGGTGGAACCTACGAGCAGTACTTC | TRBJ2-7 | - | TRBV5-1 | -
CASSPGQGVPYTEAFF | TGTGCCAGCAGTCCCGGACAGGGGGTTCCGTACACTGAAGCTTTCTTT | TRBJ1-1 | - | TRBV12-3/TRBV12-4 | TRBD1
CASSLVRGGGELFF | TGTGCCAGCAGTTTGGTCAGGGGAGGCGGGGAGCTGTTTTTT | TRBJ2-2 | - | TRBV12-3/TRBV12-4 | -
CASSLAEVGEQYF | TGTGCCAGCAGCTTAGCGGAGGTGGGTGAGCAGTACTTC | TRBJ2-7 | - | TRBV7-9 | -
CASSSTTGANSPLHF | TGTGCCAGCAGTTCCACGACAGGGGCTAATTCACCCCTCCACTTT | TRBJ1-6 | few | TRBV6-5 | TRBD1
CASSQDPPGTNEKLFF | TGCGCCAGCAGCCAAGATCCTCCAGGGACTAATGAAAAACTGTTTTTT | TRBJ1-4 | few | TRBV4-3 | -
CSVEDWISYGETSGTYEQYF | TGCAGCGTTGAAGATTGGATTAGCTACGGAGAGACTAGCGGAACCTACGAGCAGTACTTC | TRBJ2-7 | few | TRBV29-1 | TRBD2
CASSSGDPVPETQYF | TGTGCCAGCAGTTCCGGGGACCCAGTACCGGAGACCCAGTACTTC | TRBJ2-5 | few | TRBV28 | -
CASRLEVRINEKLFF | TGTGCAAGTCGCTTAGAAGTTCGCATTAATGAAAAACTGTTTTTT | TRBJ1-4 | few | TRBV12-2 | -
CSVVGTGGELFF | TGCAGCGTTGTGGGGACCGGGGGGGAGCTGTTTTTT | TRBJ2-2 | few | TRBV29-1 | -
CASSPRLAGAPYEQYF | TGCGCCAGCAGCCCCAGACTAGCGGGAGCGCCGTACGAGCAGTACTTC | TRBJ2-7 | - | TRBV4-3 | TRBD2
CSARDLRRFEKLFF | TGCAGTGCTAGAGATCTTCGGCGGTTCGAAAAACTGTTTTTT | TRBJ1-4 | - | TRBV20-1 | -
CASSLAGSGRAKSSYNEQFF | TGTGCCAGCAGTTTAGCCGGTAGCGGGAGGGCCAAGAGCTCCTACAATGAGCAGTTCTTC | TRBJ2-1 | - | TRBV12-3/TRBV12-4 | TRBD2
CASSVIQPGGEQYF | TGTGCCAGCAGTGTCATCCAGCCCGGGGGGGAGCAGTACTTC | TRBJ2-7 | few | TRBV2 | TRBD2
CSVGTGLWTEAFF | TGCAGCGTTGGGACAGGTCTGTGGACTGAAGCTTTCTTT | TRBJ1-1 | few | TRBV29-1 | TRBD1
CASSRTGTPWGEQYF | TGTGCCAGCAGTCGTACCGGGACCCCCTGGGGAGAGCAGTACTTC | TRBJ2-7 | few | TRBV12-3/TRBV12-4 | -
CSATDVLAGVKNIQYF | TGCAGTGCTACCGATGTTTTAGCGGGAGTCAAAAACATTCAGTACTTC | TRBJ2-4 | few | TRBV20-1 | TRBD2
CASSFFGYQETQYF | TGTGCCAGCAGTTTTTTTGGGTACCAAGAGACCCAGTACTTC | TRBJ2-5 | few | TRBV12-3/TRBV12-4 | -
CASSERDLYSDEEPQHF | TGTGCCAGCAGTGAGAGGGACCTCTATAGCGATGAAGAGCCCCAGCATTTT | TRBJ1-5 | - | TRBV2 | -
CASSLGRTSGSNEQFF | TGTGCCAGCAGCTTAGGCCGGACTAGCGGGAGTAATGAGCAGTTCTTC | TRBJ2-1 | - | TRBV7-3 | TRBD2
CASSPPDRVWADTQYF | TGTGCCAGCAGCCCCCCGGACAGGGTATGGGCAGATACGCAGTATTTT | TRBJ2-3 | - | TRBV7-9 | TRBD1
CASSGLGTGVNEQYF | TGTGCCAGCAGCGGCCTGGGGACAGGGGTGAACGAGCAGTACTTC | TRBJ2-7 | many | TRBV9 | TRBD1
CASRGGGHTQYF | TGTGCCTCCCGGGGAGGGGGGCATACGCAGTATTTT | TRBJ2-3 | - | TRBV2 | -